This TCR beta chain derives from a study of cytomegalovirus exposure and HLA in healthy donors. After removal of 2 bases from V and 7 bases from J, the junction contained 9 bases not matched to a gene. Germline lookup yields CDR1 SGHDN and CDR2 FVKESK. This CDR3 region has 16 residues. The PCR made use of 60 Vbeta and 13 Jbeta primers. Measured with immunoSEQ multiplex PCR; TCRdb has only the in-frame clones, and not every one. The sample yields hundreds of thousands of clones, over 70% seen once. Remarks on this clone: Its antigen remains unknown.

Study results and caveats: One later analysis reportedly identified an Asian-associated ancestry cluster that showed fewer N-insertions than the roughly 600-donor mean. With DRB1 most and HLA-C fewest, TCR association rates differed between HLA loci in a later analysis. Researchers counted over 150 TCR beta chains as cytomegalovirus-associated.

The receptor was derived from a boy aged 2 to 9 in good health and CMV-seronegative. Sequences were obtained from PBMCs. The rearrangement joins TRBV14 to TRBJ2-1; TRBD2 agrees at 9 bases. The CDR3 region has the DNA TGTGCCAGCAGCCAAAGTGGACTAGCGTGGGGAAATGAGCAGTTCTTC. This sequence encodes CASSQSGLAWGNEQFF.